This T cell receptor beta chain was identified during a study of beta chain features in type 1 diabetes. General observations from the study: The cDNA sequencing approach could over-represent high-TCR-expressing cells. Shorter TCRB CDR3s, moderately but significantly so, marked every one of the four CD4+ subsets in Type 1 diabetes patients. Whether HLA type affects TCRB rearrangement stayed undetermined in the present work.

This clone was picked up a small number of times. Its specificity is not known. Populations obtained by sorting all exceeded 95% purity. Expressed TCRB transcripts were sequenced, since all the RNA that had been isolated was reverse transcribed. An average roughly 3.3 million reads came from naive, central memory and regulatory T cell samples. Sequenced by immunoSEQ multiplex PCR; TCRdb stores in-frame clones only, minus some. The sample gives a few hundred thousand clones, over 10% of which show up once; 0.008% to 0.011% is in the top ten. Germline trimming cut 4 bases from V and 7 bases from J; bases unmatched to any gene: 14. The CDR3 totals 16 residues. Germline-derived CDR1 and CDR2 are SGHDT and YYEEEE.

The J gene is TRBJ2-1, the V gene TRBV5-6, with 7 bases that match TRBD1. The specimen sequenced was naive CD4+ T cells from blood. This TCR came from a woman under 30 with type 1 diabetes. The CDR3 is CASSADQTGLRNEQFF. The CDR3 nucleotides read TGTGCCAGCAGCGCAGACCAGACAGGGCTAAGGAATGAGCAGTTCTTC.